This T cell receptor beta chain was captured in a study of regulatory T cells in long-lasting Graves disease. To make TCR beta libraries, researchers used iRepertoire HTBI primers and Arm-PCR of CDR3 regions. MiXCR was run by TCRdb on the multiplex PCR reads, yielding one entry per CDR3 protein. Of more than 300,000 distinct CDR3 sequences in the sample, around 15% were seen once. This CDR3 is 11 amino acids long. V lost 4 bases, J lost 13 bases, and 14 bases lay in between. From germline, CDR1 is DFQATT and CDR2 SNEGSKA (reference sequence). Study-wide results and limits: Those with persistent disease had in common more public clonotypes (more than 2,500) than new patients (around 910).

Notes on this clonotype: Its antigen is undetermined. A read error may explain this, as a much larger clone is one base away.

Time point specified: newly diagnosed GD, antithyroid drugs for less than 3 months. Isolated PBMC RNA provided the starting material for the TCR library. Patients with Graves' disease were diagnosed by American Thyroid Association guidelines. The authors drew patients from an endocrinology department in Xi'an, China. The specimen was peripheral blood mononuclear cells (PBMCs), collected at new diagnosis, from a patient treated with antithyroid drugs. This sequence joins TRBV20-1 and TRBJ2-1; D ambiguous. This receptor was identified in a female donor with Graves disease. CDR3 in DNA: TGCAGTGCTATCACCCTGCAGACCCAGTTCTTC. Amino acids: CSAITLQTQFF.